This T cell receptor beta chain emerged from a study of T cells in Graves' hyperthyroidism and ophthalmopathy. Study-level points and caveats: Ophthalmopathy, which appeared later, was predicted by the model a median 6.5 months before onset. Among clonotypes expanded in thyroid above 0.001, most were also found in blood.

The CDR3 is 16 amino acids. Trimming shortened V by 2 bases and J by 0 bases, and 11 bases separated the two germline ends. The germline CDR1 and CDR2 sequences are SQVTM and ANQGSEA. Turning to this clonotype: Its antigen remains unknown.

TCR beta CDR3 sequences were amplified from RNA transcripts. The study used the HTBI primer set for a first-round RT-PCR of the TCR CDR3. TCRdb called the multiplex PCR reads again in MiXCR, with one record for every CDR3 protein. The table records hundreds of thousands of distinct CDR3 sequences, roughly 15% of them present only once. Patients with ophthalmopathy all had a Clinical Activity Score of at least 3, a NOSPECS grade of at least 4 and duration under 3 months. Thyroid ultrasound, orbital computed tomography, clinical symptoms, and serum thyroxine and TRAb underpinned diagnoses. The clonotype originates from a woman between 18 and 30 years old with Graves' ophthalmopathy. The sequenced sample consisted of blood. The chain links TRBV29-1 to TRBJ1-6; no firm D call. The CDR3 reads CSVEKLTSSYNSPLHF. CDR3 nucleotides: TGCAGCGTTGAAAAACTTACCAGCTCCTATAATTCACCCCTCCACTTT.